This T cell receptor (beta chain) was profiled in a study of cytomegalovirus exposure and HLA in healthy donors. Study-wide points: In a later analysis, DRB1 alleles had the most associated TCRs; HLA-C alleles the fewest. V segments that were indistinguishable, TRBV6-2 and TRBV6-3 among them, were omitted from analysis. A classifier reportedly called cytomegalovirus status with high sensitivity and specificity.

Primers: 60 Vbeta forward and 13 Jbeta reverse. Measured with immunoSEQ multiplex PCR; TCRdb has only the in-frame clones, and not every one. This table holds about 88,000 clones, just under 70% found once. In the case of this clone: Its antigen is still unknown.

Deletions cut 1 base from V and 8 bases from J, with 18 bases between. Germline V lookup: CDR1 SGHDT, CDR2 YYEEEE. The CDR3 runs 15 residues. The receptor comes from a man over 45 in good health and CMV-seronegative. Material for sequencing was PBMCs. The J gene is TRBJ1-2, the V gene TRBV5-6; D call uncertain. CDR3 nucleotides: TGTGCCAGCAGCTTGTTAGTTATGGGCTCCCGAGGCTACACCTTC. This sequence encodes CASSLLVMGSRGYTF.